What follows are 21 T cell receptor beta chains derived from one specimen sequenced in a study of regulatory T cells in long-lasting Graves disease. CDR3-region Arm-PCR and iRepertoire HTBI primers produced the TCR beta libraries. TCRdb ran MiXCR on the multiplex PCR reads and lists one entry per CDR3 protein. The data contain more than 300,000 distinct CDR3 sequences, 15% to 17% of them singletons. The time point denotes: newly diagnosed GD, antithyroid drugs for less than 3 months. There was RNA extracted from PBMCs, and the TCR library was made from it. The sample was peripheral blood mononuclear cells (PBMCs), taken at new diagnosis, from a patient treated with antithyroid drugs. The receptors were sampled from a female donor with Graves disease.

This chain connects TRBV24-1 to TRBJ1-5; TRBD1 is a possible D gene (5 bases). CDR1 and CDR2 (germline): KGHDR, SFDVKD. V was trimmed by 6 bases and J by 2 bases, leaving 13 bases between them. The CDR3 consists of 15 residues. CDR3 bases: TGTGCCACCAGTTGGGGGAGGGGCGGCAATCAGCCCCAGCATTTT. It codes for CATSWGRGGNQPQHF.

This clonotype was counted ten times or more. CDR3 DNA: TGCGCCAGCAGCTTGGAACCTAAGGGGGGTCTAAACACTGAAGCTTTCTTT. Translation gives CASSLEPKGGLNTEAFF. V and J are TRBV5-1 and TRBJ1-1, with D perhaps TRBD1 (6 bases). CDR1 SGHRS and CDR2 YFSETQ come from the germline V gene. V lost 0 bases and J 2 bases, leaving 17 bases between the germline ends. The CDR3 runs to 17 residues.

This clonotype was detected only a few times. The chain is built from TRBV24-1 and TRBJ1-6; possibly TRBD1 for D (6 bases). The ends were cut back, 0 bases at V and 9 bases at J, with 11 bases in the middle. Germline loops: CDR1 KGHDR, CDR2 SFDVKD. The CDR3 covers 15 residues. CDR3 loop: CATSDLSTGSSPLHF. The DNA of the CDR3 is TGTGCCACCAGTGATTTGTCAACAGGGAGTTCACCCCTCCACTTT.

This clonotype was seen a handful of times. The J gene is TRBJ1-5, the V gene TRBV12-3 or TRBV12-4; weak D call: TRBD1 (5 bases). The CDR3 sequence is 15 residues long. V gave up 1 base and J gave up 7 bases, with 14 bases separating them. In nucleotides, the CDR3 is TGTGCCAGCAGTTTAGGATCAGGGACGAGCCAGCCCCAGCATTTT. Its translation is CASSLGSGTSQPQHF.

This clonotype appeared a few times. The chain joins TRBV19 to TRBJ1-6; 9 bases are a match to TRBD1. With 4 bases clipped from V and 0 bases from J, the junction kept 7 bases outside the gene matches. Germline V gives CDR1 LNHDA, CDR2 SQIVND (reference sequence). CDR3 length equals 18 residues. CDR3: CASSTTGQGSSYNSPLHF. For the CDR3, the DNA is TGTGCCAGTAGTACGACGGGACAGGGAAGCTCCTATAATTCACCCCTCCACTTT.

Only a few counts were recorded for this clonotype. At one of its ends the junction is not consistent with the germline gene, which may arise from a read error. The chain has TRBV19 and TRBJ2-5, with 10 bases matching TRBD1. CDR1 LNHDA and CDR2 SQIVND come from the germline V gene (reference sequence). The CDR3 consists of 15 residues. The CDR3 DNA reads as TGTGCCAGTAGTACCGGGACAGGGGTTCAAGAGACCCGGTACTTC. The encoded protein is CASSTGTGVQETRYF.

This chain uses TRBV4-1 with TRBJ2-2, with 7 bases fitting TRBD1. The V gene's germline CDR1 is MGHRA and CDR2 YSYEKL. This CDR3 comprises 17 residues. V gave up 4 bases and J gave up 2 bases; unmatched junction bases: 10. CDR3 in DNA: TGCGCCAGCAGCCTCCGGGACAGACTACAAAACACCGGGGAGCTGTTTTTT. This codes for CASSLRDRLQNTGELFF.

This clonotype was found many times. CDR3 amino acids: CASSTRTAPNTEAFF. The CDR3 DNA reads TGTGCCAGCAGCACCCGGACAGCCCCGAACACTGAAGCTTTCTTT. The chain couples TRBV2 to TRBJ1-1, with a tentative D call TRBD1 (6 bases). Per the germline V gene, CDR1 is SNHLY and CDR2 is FYNNEI. The CDR3 is 15 residues long. V lost 6 bases, J lost 1 base, and 15 bases lay in between.

This clonotype was detected only a few times. The germline gene is not matched at one end of the junction; a read error may be the cause. The genes are TRBV4-1 and TRBJ1-1; 7 nucleotides agree with TRBD1. Germline CDR1 and CDR2: MGHRA and YSYEKL. The CDR3 spans 13 residues. CDR3 bases: TGCGCCGGCAGCCACCAGGGGGGCACTGAAGCTTTCTTT. This codes for CAGSHQGGTEAFF.

This clonotype was counted at least ten times. V is TRBV14 and J is TRBJ2-7; 8 bases are a match to TRBD1. Germline assignment: CDR1 SGHDN and CDR2 FVKESK. V shed 7 bases, J shed 0 bases, and the junction held 8 bases outside the gene matches. There are 15 residues in the CDR3. DNA for the CDR3: TGTGCCAGCACTACGGACAGGGATTTCTCCTACGAGCAGTACTTC. Translated, it gives CASTTDRDFSYEQYF.

This clonotype showed up many times. The J gene is TRBJ1-1, the V gene TRBV12-3 or TRBV12-4, with 7 bases that match TRBD1. The CDR3 length is 14 residues. V lost 6 bases to trimming and J lost 4 bases; unmatched junction nucleotides: 8. CDR3 sequence reads: CASSNRGLGTEAFF. In nucleotides, the CDR3 is TGTGCCAGCAGCAACAGGGGTCTGGGCACTGAAGCTTTCTTT.

The chain is built from TRBV6-1 and TRBJ1-4; D perhaps matches TRBD1 (5 bases). The V end lost 5 bases, the J end lost 10 bases, and 14 bases lay between the germline ends. CDR3 size: 13 residues. Germline V gives CDR1 MNHNS, CDR2 SASEGT. CDR3 bases: TGTGCCAGCAGTACGGGGCAGAGCGGAAAACTGTTTTTT. This sequence encodes CASSTGQSGKLFF.

This clonotype has a count of ten or more. V and J are TRBV9 and TRBJ2-1; weak D call: TRBD2 (7 bases). This CDR3 is 16 amino acids long. V gave up 4 bases and J gave up 5 bases, with 19 bases separating them. CDR1 and CDR2 (germline): SGDLS, YYNGEE. CDR3 nucleotide sequence: TGTGCCAGCAGCAAAATAGGGGGGGCTCCCGACAATGAGCAGTTCTTC. Residues: CASSKIGGAPDNEQFF.

This clonotype was counted at least ten times. The J gene is TRBJ2-3, the V gene TRBV12-3 or TRBV12-4; 11 bases map to TRBD2. CDR3 length equals 16 residues. With 5 bases clipped from V and 2 bases from J, the junction kept 6 bases outside the gene matches. In DNA, the CDR3 is TGTGCCAGCAGTCCCAATAGCGGGGGGGCCACAGATACGCAGTATTTT. Translating it yields CASSPNSGGATDTQYF.

This clonotype was picked up many times. This chain connects TRBV2 to TRBJ2-1, with 8 nucleotides matching TRBD2. The CDR3 length is 12 residues. With V trimmed by 10 bases and J by 8 bases, 7 bases remained unmatched. CDR1 is SNHLY, CDR2 FYNNEI, per germline. The CDR3 DNA reads as TGTGCCACCCTCGGGGGGGCAGATGAGCAGTTCTTC. Protein product: CATLGGADEQFF. Based on the CDR3 plus reference TRBV2 and TRBJ2-1, the full variable domain is EPEVTQTPSHQVTQMGQEVILRCVPISNHLYFYWYRQILGQKVEFLVSFYNNEISEKSEIFDDQFSVERPDGSNFTLKIRSTKLEDSAMYFCATLGGADEQFFGPGTRLTVL.

The chain recombines TRBV7-9 with TRBJ2-4; 7 bases are shared with TRBD2. Per the germline V gene, CDR1 is SEHNR and CDR2 is FQNEAQ (reference sequence). The CDR3 is 15 residues long. V lost 3 bases to trimming and J lost 2 bases; unmatched junction nucleotides: 4. CDR3 sequence reads: CASSLASGPKNIQYF. The CDR3 DNA sequence: TGTGCCAGCAGCTTGGCTAGCGGACCCAAAAACATTCAGTACTTC.

Ten or more counts support this clonotype. V is TRBV11-2 and J is TRBJ2-2, with TRBD1 matching over 11 bases. J gave up 2 bases and V 3 bases, and 8 bases lay outside the gene matches. The CDR3 loop spans 18 amino acids. Germline CDR1 and CDR2: SGHAT and FQNNGV. The CDR3 here is CASSFWTGGRSNTGELFF. CDR3 DNA sequence: TGTGCCAGCAGCTTCTGGACAGGGGGCAGATCAAACACCGGGGAGCTGTTTTTT.

The chain has TRBV28 and TRBJ1-2; D gene ambiguous. Germline values: CDR1 MDHEN, CDR2 SYDVKM. CDR3 length: 14 amino acids. The V and J ends lost 2 bases and 7 bases respectively, with 14 bases between them. The CDR3 region is CASSLVAGEGGYTF. The DNA for the CDR3 is TGTGCCAGCAGTTTAGTCGCCGGGGAGGGTGGCTACACCTTC.

The chain employs TRBV20-1 and TRBJ1-2; a possible D gene is TRBD1 (6 bases). Per the germline V gene, CDR1 is DFQATT and CDR2 is SNEGSKA (reference sequence). This CDR3 has 13 amino acids. V lost 6 bases, J lost 6 bases, and 17 bases lay in between. In DNA form, the CDR3 reads TGCAGTGCCGGGGGGGCAGGGTACGATGGCTACACCTTC. This translates into CSAGGAGYDGYTF.

In this sample, this clonotype turned up many times. The chain recombines TRBV12-3 or TRBV12-4 with TRBJ1-5; D is unresolved. V dropped 8 bases and J dropped 7 bases, with 12 bases sitting between them. CDR3 length: 12 residues. The CDR3 protein is CASGERAQPQHF. The CDR3 DNA follows: TGTGCCAGCGGCGAGAGGGCCCAGCCCCAGCATTTT.

This clonotype came up a few times. This chain links TRBV14 with TRBJ2-1, with D maybe TRBD2 (5 bases). Trimming left V 8 bases short and J 4 bases short, with 12 bases between. This CDR3 comprises 13 residues. Germline CDR1 is SGHDN and CDR2 is FVKESK. The CDR3, as DNA: TGTGCCAGCGCCGTGTCGGGGTACAATGAGCAGTTCTTC. Residues: CASAVSGYNEQFF.